This T cell receptor beta chain was retrieved from a study of tumor-infiltrating lymphocytes in oesophageal squamous cell carcinoma. TCRdb redid the calling of the PCR reads with MiXCR, one entry per CDR3 protein. This sample has 14,000 or so distinct CDR3 sequences, with roughly half found just once. Trimming pared 7 bases from V and 2 bases from J, leaving 12 bases between. Germline CDR1 SGHKS, CDR2 YYEKEE (reference sequence). This CDR3 region has 13 residues. This clonotype rates as medium-sized. The TCR was taken from a male donor with esophageal squamous cell carcinoma. Sequencing used blood. The chain joins TRBV5-5 to TRBJ2-5; D is perhaps TRBD1 (5 bases). CDR3 region: CASAVGAQETQYF. The CDR3 DNA follows: TGTGCCAGCGCAGTAGGGGCACAAGAGACCCAGTACTTC.